Below are 29 T cell receptor beta chains sequenced from a single sample in a study of OX40 agonist ivuxolimab in advanced cancers. The data were produced by immunoSEQ multiplex PCR, yet TCRdb's version contains in-frame clones alone and is incomplete. The data contain about 98,000 clones, 70% to 90% of them singletons. Sequenced here: CD4+ or CD8+ T cells sorted from blood, sampled in a trial of the OX40 agonist ivuxolimab. The receptors derive from an adult with an advanced solid tumor such as melanoma, head and neck, liver or kidney cancer.

The chain couples TRBV5-1 to TRBJ2-2; possibly TRBD1 or TRBD2 for D (5 bases each). Per the germline V gene, CDR1 is SGHRS and CDR2 is YFSETQ. The CDR3 has 14 amino acids. V lost 9 bases and J lost 2, with 14 bases in between. CDR3 sequence (DNA): TGCGCCACCCAGAGAGGGGAAAACACCGGGGAGCTGTTTTTT. It yields the protein CATQRGENTGELFF. The variable domain in full, completed from reference TRBV5-1 and TRBJ2-2, reads KAGVTQTPRYLIKTRGQQVTLSCSPISGHRSVSWYQQTPGQGLQFLFEYFSETQRNKGNFPGRFSGRQFSNSRSEMNVSTLELGDSALYLCATQRGENTGELFFGEGSRLTVL.

This chain uses TRBV4-1 with TRBJ2-3, with 8 positions matching TRBD1. The trim removed 4 bases at V and 0 bases at J, leaving 6 bases unmatched. Germline V CDR1 and CDR2: MGHRA, YSYEKL. CDR3 length: 16 amino acids. This CDR3 is CASSPVRGLSTDTQYF. As DNA, the CDR3 is TGCGCCAGCAGCCCGGTCAGGGGGCTGAGCACAGATACGCAGTATTTT.

The CDR3 spells CASTRGTEAFF. The CDR3 DNA reads TGCGCCAGCACCAGGGGCACTGAAGCTTTCTTT. The rearrangement uses TRBV4-1 and TRBJ1-1; the D gene is possibly TRBD1 (6 bases). The CDR3 covers 11 residues. The V gene's germline CDR1 is MGHRA and CDR2 YSYEKL. V was shortened by 7 bases and J by 4 bases, with 7 bases between the two germline ends.

V and J are TRBV6-1 and TRBJ2-2; no firm D call. This CDR3 is built from 13 residues. With 8 bases removed from V and 2 bases from J, the gap between germline ends came to 9 bases. Germline CDR1 MNHNS, CDR2 SASEGT. CDR3 protein: CASVPPNTGELFF. The CDR3 region has the DNA TGTGCCAGCGTACCTCCCAACACCGGGGAGCTGTTTTTT.

The V gene is TRBV13, the J gene TRBJ2-5, with a tentative D call TRBD2 (5 bases). CDR3 length: 15 residues. Germline V gene lookup returns CDR1 PRHDT and CDR2 FYEKMQ (reference sequence). With 4 bases removed from V and 5 bases from J, the gap between germline ends came to 17 bases. The chain's CDR3 is CASSSGPLARETQYF. Here the CDR3 DNA reads TGTGCCAGCAGCTCCGGCCCGCTAGCAAGGGAGACCCAGTACTTC. The full variable domain, its missing parts supplied by reference TRBV13 and TRBJ2-5, is AAGVIQSPRHLIKEKRETATLKCYPIPRHDTVYWYQQGPGQDPQFLISFYEKMQSDKGSIPDRFSAQQFSDYHSELNMSSLELGDSALYFCASSSGPLARETQYFGPGTRLLVL.

The chain is built from TRBV6-5 and TRBJ2-3; no definite D call. The CDR3 consists of 14 residues. Germline V gene sequence: CDR1 MNHEY, CDR2 SVGAGI. Trimming removed 4 bases at V and 2 bases at J, with 10 bases between. The CDR3 is CASSSLTATDTQYF. Written as DNA, the CDR3 is TGTGCCAGCAGTTCCCTCACAGCCACAGATACGCAGTATTTT.

The V and J genes are TRBV5-1 and TRBJ2-3; 8 bases agree with TRBD2. J gave up 6 bases and V 5 bases, and 8 bases lay outside the gene matches. Per germline, CDR1 SGHRS and CDR2 YFSETQ. The CDR3 is 14 residues long. The CDR3 region has the DNA TGCGCCAGCAGTACAGCGGGAGCGGGTGATACGCAGTATTTT. This translates into CASSTAGAGDTQYF.

This chain joins TRBV7-9 and TRBJ2-1, with 7 positions matching TRBD2. J was trimmed by 0 bases and V by 2 bases; bases with no gene match: 10. Germline V lookup: CDR1 SEHNR, CDR2 FQNEAQ (reference sequence). The CDR3 is 18 residues long. CDR3 coding DNA: TGTGCCAGCAGCTTAAGAGGTCGGAGCGGGGTCTCCTACAATGAGCAGTTCTTC. It translates to CASSLRGRSGVSYNEQFF.

The V and J genes are TRBV19 and TRBJ2-3, with 7 bases matching TRBD2. V was clipped by 4 bases and J by 0 bases; unmatched bases: 1. Germline V CDR1 and CDR2: LNHDA, SQIVND (reference sequence). The length of the CDR3 is 14 residues. The CDR3 spells CASSSSGSTDTQYF. CDR3 in DNA: TGTGCCAGTAGTAGTAGCGGGAGCACAGATACGCAGTATTTT.

The chain employs TRBV28 and TRBJ2-7, with a tentative D call TRBD1 (5 bases). The V end was cut by 5 bases, the J end by 4 bases, with 12 bases between. Per germline, CDR1 MDHEN and CDR2 SYDVKM. The CDR3 is 13 amino acids. The CDR3 reads CASSVLRGYEQYF. The CDR3 DNA is TGTGCCAGCAGTGTTCTAAGGGGTTACGAGCAGTACTTC.

This clone has a handful of counts. The gene calls are TRBV9 and TRBJ1-4; a possible D gene is TRBD1 (5 bases). V was cut by 3 bases and J by 2 bases, with 11 bases left in between. The CDR3 is 15 residues long. Per germline, CDR1 SGDLS and CDR2 YYNGEE. The CDR3 here is CASSGGHSTNEKLFF. The CDR3 nucleotides are TGTGCCAGCAGCGGAGGACATTCGACTAATGAAAAACTGTTTTTT.

V usage is TRBV27 and J usage is TRBJ2-1; 12 bases fit TRBD2. The V gene's germline CDR1 is MNHEY and CDR2 SMNVEV (reference sequence). Unmatched junction bases numbered 9, after V lost 4 bases and J lost 8 bases. The CDR3 totals 16 residues. This chain's CDR3 is CASSSPSTSGSYEQFF. The DNA for the CDR3 is TGTGCCAGCAGTTCCCCCTCGACTAGCGGGAGCTATGAGCAGTTCTTC.

The gene calls are TRBV19 and TRBJ2-3, with a tentative D call TRBD1 (5 bases). Germline assignment: CDR1 LNHDA and CDR2 SQIVND (reference sequence). The CDR3 length is 13 residues. V gave up 7 bases and J gave up 3 bases, with 11 bases separating them. CDR3 sequence (DNA): TGTGCCAGTACCCTGAAGGGGACAGATACGCAGTATTTT. It specifies CASTLKGTDTQYF.

This clone occurred a few times. This rearrangement joins TRBV5-4 to TRBJ1-2; 8 bases agree with TRBD1. From germline, CDR1 is SGHNT and CDR2 YYREEE (reference sequence). The CDR3 extends over 14 amino acids. Trimming cost V 4 bases and J 8 bases; bases outside gene matches: 10. DNA for the CDR3: TGTGCCAGCAGCGTGGACAGGGCTTGGGGAGGCTACACCTTC. Amino acids: CASSVDRAWGGYTF.

V usage is TRBV5-1 and J usage is TRBJ2-3; 8 nucleotides align to TRBD1. V was clipped by 0 bases and J by 3 bases; unmatched bases: 6. In germline, CDR1 is SGHRS, CDR2 YFSETQ. The CDR3 sequence is 16 residues long. Written as DNA, the CDR3 is TGCGCCAGCAGCTTGGCCCAAGGACAGGGAACAGATACGCAGTATTTT. The encoded protein is CASSLAQGQGTDTQYF.

This sequence joins TRBV7-2 and TRBJ2-1; 10 bases fit TRBD1. Germline lookup yields CDR1 SGHTA and CDR2 FQGNSA. The CDR3 runs to 16 residues. V dropped 1 base and J dropped 2; count of bases not matched to a gene: 2. DNA of the CDR3: TGTGCCAGCAGCTTAGATGGACAGGGGGCCTACAATGAGCAGTTCTTC. It specifies CASSLDGQGAYNEQFF.

In its sample, this clone was seen once. The CDR3 bases are TGTGCCAGCAGCGTAGGTCATTTAAATGAGCAGTTCTTC. Its translation: CASSVGHLNEQFF. The rearrangement links TRBV9 to TRBJ2-1; D not resolved. V shed 0 bases and J shed 7 bases, with 8 bases lying between them. The CDR3 consists of 13 residues. Germline lookup yields CDR1 SGDLS and CDR2 YYNGEE.

The chain employs TRBV2 and TRBJ2-3, with D tentatively TRBD1 (6 bases). The germline V and J ends were trimmed by 7 bases and 4 bases, with 9 bases remaining between them. This CDR3 is 12 amino acids long. CDR1 SNHLY and CDR2 FYNNEI come from the germline V gene. CDR3 loop: CASIGGSDTQYF. In DNA form, the CDR3 reads TGTGCCAGCATAGGGGGTTCAGATACGCAGTATTTT.

The CDR3: CASSSMTAGNSPLHF. The CDR3 DNA reads TGTGCCAGCAGTTCCATGACAGCAGGGAATTCACCCCTCCACTTT. The rearrangement joins TRBV6-5 to TRBJ1-6, with D tentatively TRBD1 (5 bases). V lost 4 bases and J lost 7, with 14 bases in between. The germline CDR1 and CDR2 sequences are MNHEY and SVGAGI. The length of the CDR3 is 15 residues.

This chain connects TRBV4-2 to TRBJ2-1, with D tentatively TRBD1 (6 bases). Germline CDR1 LGHNA, CDR2 YNFKEQ. V was clipped by 6 bases and J by 0 bases, with 15 bases between them. The CDR3 is made up of 16 amino acids. The CDR3 loop reads CASSPSARGSYNEQFF. DNA of the CDR3: TGTGCCAGCAGTCCCTCCGCCAGGGGCTCCTACAATGAGCAGTTCTTC.

The chain is built from TRBV2 and TRBJ1-2; tentative D call: TRBD1 (6 bases). CDR1 and CDR2 from the germline V gene are SNHLY and FYNNEI. CDR3 length equals 12 residues. Trimming took 6 bases from V and 9 from J, leaving 14 bases between them. CDR3 protein: CASRAGEGSYTF. The CDR3 DNA reads as TGTGCCAGCAGGGCAGGGGAAGGGAGCTACACCTTC.

The V gene is TRBV5-1, the J gene TRBJ1-2; 9 bases map to TRBD1. V shed 0 bases and J 3 bases; nucleotides not matched to a gene: 12. The CDR3 length is 18 residues. Looked up from germline, CDR1 is SGHRS and CDR2 is YFSETQ. Here the CDR3 reads CASSLAWDRAARDYGYTF. CDR3 bases: TGCGCCAGCAGCTTGGCTTGGGACAGGGCAGCGCGGGACTATGGCTACACCTTC.

This chain connects TRBV27 to TRBJ1-4; no firm D call. Trimming removed 2 bases from V and 7 bases from J, with 11 bases in between. CDR3 length: 14 amino acids. Germline V lookup: CDR1 MNHEY, CDR2 SMNVEV (reference sequence). The CDR3 region is CASSLTLSGEKLFF. The CDR3, as DNA: TGTGCCAGCAGTTTAACCCTCTCGGGTGAAAAACTGTTTTTT. The full variable domain, in which reference TRBV27 and TRBJ1-4 provide the parts outside the CDR3, is EAQVTQNPRYLITVTGKKLTVTCSQNMNHEYMSWYRQDPGLGLRQIYYSMNVEVTDKGDVPEGYKVSRKEKRNFPLILESPSPNQTSLYFCASSLTLSGEKLFFGSGTQLSVL.

The CDR3 sequence: CASEGGVNQPQHF. The CDR3 nucleotides are TGTGCCAGCGAGGGAGGAGTCAATCAGCCCCAGCATTTT. This chain uses TRBV6-1 with TRBJ1-5; no clear D gene. V was cut by 8 bases and J by 3 bases, with 11 bases left in between. This CDR3 spans 13 amino acids. CDR1 is MNHNS and CDR2 is SASEGT in the germline V gene.

The chain has TRBV19 and TRBJ1-5; D possibly corresponds to TRBD1 (5 bases). V lost 0 bases, J lost 9 bases, and 12 bases lay in between. This CDR3 spans 14 amino acids. Germline V gene data show CDR1 as LNHDA and CDR2 as SQIVND (reference sequence). For the CDR3, the DNA is TGTGCCAGTAGTATAGAGGGGGTCGGGCGGCCCCAGCATTTT. This encodes CASSIEGVGRPQHF.

This clone was detected a few times. The genes are TRBV7-9 and TRBJ1-2; 7 positions agree with TRBD1. V was pared by 1 base and J by 2 bases, with 10 bases of the junction left unmatched. The CDR3 loop spans 17 amino acids. CDR1 and CDR2 (germline): SEHNR, FQNEAQ (reference sequence). The CDR3 nucleotides are TGTGCCAGCAGCTTAGGAGAGGGGGCTAAGGCCAACTATGGCTACACCTTC. This encodes CASSLGEGAKANYGYTF.

The count of this clone is one. The chain carries TRBV7-2 and TRBJ1-4; 7 bases fit TRBD1. Trimming at V came to 1 base and at J to 5 bases, leaving 4 bases not matched to a gene. Germline-derived CDR1 and CDR2 are SGHTA and FQGNSA. The CDR3 is 15 residues long. CDR3 DNA sequence: TGTGCCAGCAGCTTAGTGGGACAGAGAAATGAAAAACTGTTTTTT. It is translated as CASSLVGQRNEKLFF. Complete variable domain (other parts from reference TRBV7-2 and TRBJ1-4): GAGVSQSPSNKVTEKGKDVELRCDPISGHTALYWYRQSLGQGLEFLIYFQGNSAPDKSGLPSDRFSAERTGGSVSTLTIQRTQQEDSAVYLCASSLVGQRNEKLFFGSGTQLSVL.

V is TRBV27 and J is TRBJ2-1; 13 nucleotides match TRBD2. In germline, CDR1 is MNHEY, CDR2 SMNVEV (reference sequence). The CDR3 loop spans 15 amino acids. J gave up 7 bases and V 1 base, and 1 base lay outside the gene matches. The CDR3 here is CASSLLLAGGNEQFF. The CDR3 DNA follows: TGTGCCAGCAGTTTATTACTAGCGGGAGGGAATGAGCAGTTCTTC.

This chain links TRBV6-1 with TRBJ1-5; no firm D call. This CDR3 is 15 amino acids long. Trimming left V 1 base short and J 5 bases short, with 12 bases between. The V gene's germline CDR1 is MNHNS and CDR2 SASEGT. The chain's CDR3 is CASSEDPNIYQPQHF. The CDR3 coding sequence is TGTGCCAGCAGTGAAGACCCTAACATTTATCAGCCCCAGCATTTT.